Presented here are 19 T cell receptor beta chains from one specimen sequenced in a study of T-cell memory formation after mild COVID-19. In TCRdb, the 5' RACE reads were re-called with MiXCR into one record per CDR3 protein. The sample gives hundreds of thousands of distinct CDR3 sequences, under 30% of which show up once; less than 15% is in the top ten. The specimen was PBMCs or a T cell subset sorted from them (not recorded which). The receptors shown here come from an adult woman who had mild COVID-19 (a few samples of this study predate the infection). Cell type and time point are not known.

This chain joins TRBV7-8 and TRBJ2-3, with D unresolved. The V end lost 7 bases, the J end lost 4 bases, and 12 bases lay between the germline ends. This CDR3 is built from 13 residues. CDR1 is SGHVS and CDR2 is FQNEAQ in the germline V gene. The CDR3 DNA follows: TGTGCCAGCACCCTGCCGTCTTCAGATACGCAGTATTTT. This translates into CASTLPSSDTQYF.

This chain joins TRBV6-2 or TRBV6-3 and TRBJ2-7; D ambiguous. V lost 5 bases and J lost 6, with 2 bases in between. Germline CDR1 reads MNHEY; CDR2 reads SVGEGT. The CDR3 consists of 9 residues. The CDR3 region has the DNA TGTGCCAGCAGTACCGAGCAGTACTTC. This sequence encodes CASSTEQYF.

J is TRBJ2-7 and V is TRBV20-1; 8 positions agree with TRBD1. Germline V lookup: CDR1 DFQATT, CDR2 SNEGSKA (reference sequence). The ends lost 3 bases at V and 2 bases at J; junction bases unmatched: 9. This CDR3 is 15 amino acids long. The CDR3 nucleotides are TGCAGTGCTAGCCCGGGACAGGCGATAGCCTACGAGCAGTACTTC. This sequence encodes CSASPGQAIAYEQYF.

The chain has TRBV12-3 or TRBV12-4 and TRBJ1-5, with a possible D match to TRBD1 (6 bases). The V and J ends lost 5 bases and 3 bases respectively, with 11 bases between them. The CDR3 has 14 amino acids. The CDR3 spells CASSLQGPNQPQHF. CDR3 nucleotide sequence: TGTGCCAGCAGTCTACAGGGTCCCAATCAGCCCCAGCATTTT.

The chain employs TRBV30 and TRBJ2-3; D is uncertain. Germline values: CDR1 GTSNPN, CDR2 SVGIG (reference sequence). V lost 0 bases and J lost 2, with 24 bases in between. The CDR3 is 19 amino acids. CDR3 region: CAWSVRSGKGRLNTDTQYF. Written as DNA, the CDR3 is TGTGCCTGGAGTGTACGCTCGGGCAAGGGCCGATTGAACACAGATACGCAGTATTTT.

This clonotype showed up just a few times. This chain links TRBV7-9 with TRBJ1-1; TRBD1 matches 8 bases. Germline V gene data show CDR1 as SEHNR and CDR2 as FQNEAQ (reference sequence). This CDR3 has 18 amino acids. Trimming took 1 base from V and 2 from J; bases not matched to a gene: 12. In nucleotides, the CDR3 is TGTGCCAGCAGCTTAGGGGGATACAGGGGGTTAGGTAACACTGAAGCTTTCTTT. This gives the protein CASSLGGYRGLGNTEAFF.

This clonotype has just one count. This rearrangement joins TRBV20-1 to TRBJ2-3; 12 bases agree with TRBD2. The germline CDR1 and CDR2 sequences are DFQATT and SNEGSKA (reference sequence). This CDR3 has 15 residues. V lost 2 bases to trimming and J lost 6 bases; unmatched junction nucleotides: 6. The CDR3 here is CSARRTSGIADTQYF. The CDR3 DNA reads TGCAGTGCTAGACGGACTAGCGGGATAGCTGATACGCAGTATTTT.

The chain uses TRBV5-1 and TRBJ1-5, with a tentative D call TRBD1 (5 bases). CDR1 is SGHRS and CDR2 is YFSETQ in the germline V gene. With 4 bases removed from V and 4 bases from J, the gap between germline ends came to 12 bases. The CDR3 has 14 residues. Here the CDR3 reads CASSPIGGNQPQHF. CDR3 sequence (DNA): TGCGCCAGCAGCCCAATTGGGGGGAATCAGCCCCAGCATTTT.

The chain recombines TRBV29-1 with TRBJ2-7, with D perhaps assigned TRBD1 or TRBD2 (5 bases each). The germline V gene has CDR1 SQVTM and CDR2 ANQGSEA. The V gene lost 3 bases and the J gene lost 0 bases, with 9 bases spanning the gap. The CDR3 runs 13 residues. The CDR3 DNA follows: TGCAGCGTTGATTGGGACGACTCCTACGAGCAGTACTTC. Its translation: CSVDWDDSYEQYF.

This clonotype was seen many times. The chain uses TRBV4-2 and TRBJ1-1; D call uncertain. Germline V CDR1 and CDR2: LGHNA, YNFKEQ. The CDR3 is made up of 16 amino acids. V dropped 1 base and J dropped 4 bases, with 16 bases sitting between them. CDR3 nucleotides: TGTGCCAGCAGCCAAGTTATCGGTGGACTTCGCACTGAAGCTTTCTTT. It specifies CASSQVIGGLRTEAFF.

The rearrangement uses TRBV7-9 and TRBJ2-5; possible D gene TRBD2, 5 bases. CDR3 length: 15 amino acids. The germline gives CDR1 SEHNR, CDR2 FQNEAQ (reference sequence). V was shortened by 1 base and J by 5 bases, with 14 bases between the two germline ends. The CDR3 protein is CASSLGRAPGETQYF. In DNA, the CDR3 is TGTGCCAGCAGCTTAGGGCGGGCCCCGGGGGAGACCCAGTACTTC.

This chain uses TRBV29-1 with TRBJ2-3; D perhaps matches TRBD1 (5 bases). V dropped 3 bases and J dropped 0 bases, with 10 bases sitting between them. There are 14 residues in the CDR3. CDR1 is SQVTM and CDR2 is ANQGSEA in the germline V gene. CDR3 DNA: TGCAGCGTTGACGAGGCAGGGAGCACAGATACGCAGTATTTT. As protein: CSVDEAGSTDTQYF.

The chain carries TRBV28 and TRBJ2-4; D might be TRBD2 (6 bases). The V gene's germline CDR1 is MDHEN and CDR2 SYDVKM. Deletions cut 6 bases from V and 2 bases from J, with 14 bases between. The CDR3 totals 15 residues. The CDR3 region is CASRRAGITKNIQYF. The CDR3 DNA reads TGTGCCAGCAGAAGAGCGGGTATCACCAAAAACATTCAGTACTTC.

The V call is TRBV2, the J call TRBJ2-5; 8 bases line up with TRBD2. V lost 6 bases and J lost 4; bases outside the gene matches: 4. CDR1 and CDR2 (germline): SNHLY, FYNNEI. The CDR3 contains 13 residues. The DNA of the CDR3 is TGTGCCAGCAGGGCACTAGCGGTAGAGACCCAGTACTTC. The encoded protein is CASRALAVETQYF.

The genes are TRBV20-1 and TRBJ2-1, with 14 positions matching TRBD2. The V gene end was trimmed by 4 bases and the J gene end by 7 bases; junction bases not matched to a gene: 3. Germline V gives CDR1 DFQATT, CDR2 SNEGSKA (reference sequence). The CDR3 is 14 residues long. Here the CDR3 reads CSATRTSGRNEQFF. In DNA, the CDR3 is TGCAGTGCTACGAGGACTAGCGGGAGGAATGAGCAGTTCTTC.

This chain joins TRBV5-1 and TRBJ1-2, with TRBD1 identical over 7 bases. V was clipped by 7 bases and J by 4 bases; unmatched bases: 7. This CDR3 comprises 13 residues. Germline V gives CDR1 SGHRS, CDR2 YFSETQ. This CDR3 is CASAQGGGYGYTF. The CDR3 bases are TGCGCCAGCGCCCAGGGGGGAGGCTATGGCTACACCTTC.

The CDR3 spells CASSEGGRGELFF. CDR3 DNA sequence: TGTGCCAGCAGTGAAGGGGGCCGCGGGGAGCTGTTTTTT. The chain couples TRBV25-1 to TRBJ2-2, with TRBD1 as a possible D gene (6 bases). Trimming shortened V by 2 bases and J by 7 bases, and 8 bases separated the two germline ends. Per the germline V gene, CDR1 is MGHDK and CDR2 is SYGVNS. This CDR3 has 13 amino acids.

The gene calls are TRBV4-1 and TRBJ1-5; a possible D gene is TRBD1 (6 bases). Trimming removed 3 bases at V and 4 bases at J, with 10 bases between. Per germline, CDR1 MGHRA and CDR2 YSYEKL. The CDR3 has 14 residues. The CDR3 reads CASSQATGNQPQHF. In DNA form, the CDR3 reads TGCGCCAGCAGCCAGGCAACAGGGAATCAGCCCCAGCATTTT.

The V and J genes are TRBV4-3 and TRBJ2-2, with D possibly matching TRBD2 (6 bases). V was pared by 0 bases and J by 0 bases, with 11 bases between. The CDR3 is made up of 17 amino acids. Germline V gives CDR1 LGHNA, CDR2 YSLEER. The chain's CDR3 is CASSQDRLAANTGELFF. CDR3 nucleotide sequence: TGCGCCAGCAGCCAAGATCGGTTAGCGGCGAACACCGGGGAGCTGTTTTTT.